This TCR beta chain is from a study of CD8+ T cells in alopecia areata. Study-wide points: Scalp clonality dropped significantly under tofacitinib, as did expanded CD8+ top-100 clones.

A note on this clone: Its antigen is as yet unknown.

The CDR3 extends over 12 amino acids. CDR1 and CDR2 from the germline V gene are SGDLS and YYNGEE. Trimming removed 0 bases at V and 5 bases at J, with 5 bases between. In each case, RNA was isolated and then reverse transcribed into cDNA as the sequencing template. Using immunoSEQ multiplex PCR, the repertoire was profiled, and TCRdb retains in-frame clones only, with some absent. This sample has 120,000 or so clones, with roughly 63% found just once. Treatment indicated: oral pan-JAK inhibitor, 5-10 mg twice daily. Sorting of CD4+ and CD8+ T cells was performed on PBMCs. The source is a human donor with alopecia areata. The sample here was CD8+ T cells sorted from blood, taken at week 4, from a patient treated with tofacitinib. The chain combines TRBV9 with TRBJ2-5; no reliable D call. DNA of the CDR3: TGTGCCAGCAGCGTAGACGATGAGACCCAGTACTTC. Translation: CASSVDDETQYF.